These T cell receptor beta chains were read from a single sample in a study of T cell responses to AZD1222 COVID-19 vaccine. Sequenced by immunoSEQ multiplex PCR; TCRdb stores in-frame clones only, minus some. The repertoire holds around 100,000 clones, with about 86% as singletons. The sequencing used peripheral blood, collected on day 0 of AZD1222 vaccination. The receptors shown here come from an adult in good health. Both conserved end residues are part of each CDR3. Fields, in order: D gene, clone size, J gene, V gene, CDR3 protein, CDR3 DNA. D genes are given only for firm matches. Clone size appears in some rows only: once, few, many, or a class for an expanded clone.

d_gene: NA; abundance: NA; j_gene: TRBJ1-1; v_gene: TRBV7-2; CDR3aa: CASRGPWRTEAFF; CDR3nt: TGTGCCAGCAGGGGGCCCTGGCGCACTGAAGCTTTCTTT
d_gene: TRBD2; abundance: NA; j_gene: TRBJ2-1; v_gene: TRBV3-1/TRBV3-2; CDR3aa: CASSQGLNKVGLASGEQFF; CDR3nt: TGTGCCAGCAGCCAAGGTTTGAATAAGGTGGGACTAGCCTCAGGTGAGCAGTTCTTC
d_gene: TRBD2; abundance: NA; j_gene: TRBJ2-7; v_gene: TRBV7-2; CDR3aa: CASSRGLAGVYEQYF; CDR3nt: TGTGCCAGCAGCCGGGGACTAGCGGGAGTCTACGAGCAGTACTTC
d_gene: TRBD1; abundance: NA; j_gene: TRBJ1-2; v_gene: TRBV4-3; CDR3aa: CASSQSGTGGGYTF; CDR3nt: TGCGCCAGCAGCCAATCCGGGACAGGGGGTGGCTACACCTTC
d_gene: TRBD1; abundance: NA; j_gene: TRBJ1-1; v_gene: TRBV30; CDR3aa: CAWTRQGITEAFF; CDR3nt: TGTGCCTGGACCCGACAGGGTATCACTGAAGCTTTCTTT
d_gene: NA; abundance: once; j_gene: TRBJ1-2; v_gene: TRBV4-3; CDR3aa: CASSQSTGNYGYTF; CDR3nt: TGCGCCAGCAGCCAGTCGACAGGAAACTATGGCTACACCTTC
d_gene: NA; abundance: NA; j_gene: TRBJ1-6; v_gene: TRBV7-9; CDR3aa: CASSPGQLIGINSPLHF; CDR3nt: TGTGCCAGCAGCCCTGGACAATTGATTGGGATTAATTCACCCCTCCACTTT
d_gene: NA; abundance: few; j_gene: TRBJ1-1; v_gene: TRBV5-4; CDR3aa: CASSFGGTMNTEAFF; CDR3nt: TGTGCCAGCAGCTTCGGGGGCACCATGAACACTGAAGCTTTCTTT
d_gene: NA; abundance: NA; j_gene: TRBJ2-7; v_gene: TRBV4-3; CDR3aa: CASSQVAGREQYF; CDR3nt: TGCGCCAGCAGCCAGGTCGCGGGGCGTGAGCAGTACTTC
d_gene: NA; abundance: NA; j_gene: TRBJ2-3; v_gene: TRBV9; CDR3aa: CASSPFSSTDTQYF; CDR3nt: TGTGCCAGCAGCCCTTTTTCTAGCACAGATACGCAGTATTTT
d_gene: TRBD1; abundance: NA; j_gene: TRBJ2-2; v_gene: TRBV15; CDR3aa: CATSLRLAGTGHESGELFF; CDR3nt: TGTGCCACCAGCCTCCGATTGGCCGGGACAGGGCATGAGTCCGGGGAGCTGTTTTTT
d_gene: TRBD2; abundance: NA; j_gene: TRBJ2-7; v_gene: TRBV3-1/TRBV3-2; CDR3aa: CASSHGRDTSGRTYEQYF; CDR3nt: TGTGCCAGCAGCCACGGGAGGGATACTAGCGGGAGAACCTACGAGCAGTACTTC
d_gene: NA; abundance: NA; j_gene: TRBJ1-2; v_gene: TRBV19; CDR3aa: CASSILTAHGYTF; CDR3nt: TGTGCCAGTAGTATCTTGACCGCTCATGGCTACACCTTC
d_gene: NA; abundance: few; j_gene: TRBJ2-7; v_gene: TRBV19; CDR3aa: CASSKVQGVTYEQYF; CDR3nt: TGTGCCAGTAGTAAGGTACAGGGAGTGACCTACGAGCAGTACTTC
d_gene: NA; abundance: NA; j_gene: TRBJ1-2; v_gene: TRBV19; CDR3aa: CASNPAGGRGYTF; CDR3nt: TGTGCCAGTAACCCCGCGGGGGGTCGGGGCTACACCTTC
d_gene: TRBD2; abundance: NA; j_gene: TRBJ2-1; v_gene: TRBV18; CDR3aa: CASSPGLASTYNEQFF; CDR3nt: TGTGCCAGCTCACCGGGACTAGCGTCCACCTACAATGAGCAGTTCTTC
d_gene: TRBD1; abundance: NA; j_gene: TRBJ2-3; v_gene: TRBV5-1; CDR3aa: CASSQQGNGDTQYF; CDR3nt: TGCGCCAGCAGCCAACAGGGGAATGGAGATACGCAGTATTTT
d_gene: NA; abundance: few; j_gene: TRBJ1-1; v_gene: TRBV30; CDR3aa: CAWSSGTEAFF; CDR3nt: TGTGCCTGGAGCAGTGGCACTGAAGCTTTCTTT
d_gene: TRBD1; abundance: NA; j_gene: TRBJ2-5; v_gene: TRBV5-1; CDR3aa: CASSLDTGGETQYF; CDR3nt: TGCGCCAGCAGCTTGGATACAGGGGGGGAGACCCAGTACTTC
d_gene: TRBD2; abundance: NA; j_gene: TRBJ2-2; v_gene: TRBV4-1; CDR3aa: CASSPAGLANTGELFF; CDR3nt: TGCGCCAGCAGCCCAGCGGGACTAGCGAACACCGGGGAGCTGTTTTTT
d_gene: TRBD1; abundance: once; j_gene: TRBJ1-6; v_gene: TRBV19; CDR3aa: CASSMVLGQVKSAYNSPLHF; CDR3nt: TGTGCCAGTAGTATGGTTTTGGGACAGGTGAAGTCCGCCTATAATTCACCCCTCCACTTT
d_gene: NA; abundance: NA; j_gene: TRBJ2-2; v_gene: TRBV3-1/TRBV3-2; CDR3aa: CASSLGLSAGELFF; CDR3nt: TGTGCCAGCAGCCTAGGACTCAGCGCCGGGGAGCTGTTTTTT
d_gene: TRBD1; abundance: NA; j_gene: TRBJ2-2; v_gene: TRBV27; CDR3aa: CASRTGTGNTGELFF; CDR3nt: TGTGCCAGCAGGACCGGGACAGGGAACACCGGGGAGCTGTTTTTT
d_gene: TRBD2; abundance: NA; j_gene: TRBJ2-1; v_gene: TRBV10-3; CDR3aa: CAISESFSGSYNEQFF; CDR3nt: TGTGCCATCAGTGAGTCGTTTAGCGGGAGTTACAATGAGCAGTTCTTC
d_gene: TRBD1; abundance: NA; j_gene: TRBJ2-7; v_gene: TRBV6-5; CDR3aa: CASRRTGANQYEQYF; CDR3nt: TGTGCCAGCAGGAGGACAGGGGCGAACCAATACGAGCAGTACTTC
d_gene: TRBD2; abundance: NA; j_gene: TRBJ2-5; v_gene: TRBV7-2; CDR3aa: CASSPLGSGRRETQYF; CDR3nt: TGTGCCAGCAGCCCCCTGGGTAGCGGGAGGAGGGAGACCCAGTACTTC
d_gene: TRBD1; abundance: NA; j_gene: TRBJ1-5; v_gene: TRBV3-1/TRBV3-2; CDR3aa: CASSPGTGLLPQHF; CDR3nt: TGTGCCAGCAGCCCAGGGACAGGGCTGTTGCCCCAGCATTTT
d_gene: NA; abundance: NA; j_gene: TRBJ1-6; v_gene: TRBV14; CDR3aa: CASSRSPLHF; CDR3nt: TGTGCCAGCAGCCGATCACCCCTCCACTTT
d_gene: NA; abundance: NA; j_gene: TRBJ1-1; v_gene: TRBV28; CDR3aa: CASSPPTSAAEAFF; CDR3nt: TGTGCCAGCAGTCCCCCCACCTCGGCGGCTGAAGCTTTCTTT